This TCR beta chain was sequenced during a study of T cell responses to AZD1222 COVID-19 vaccine. Findings of the study overall: In the spike-specific TCR repertoire, nearly half reportedly target unmutated variant regions. Spike-specific TCR breadth rose after two AZD1222 doses, and depth rose as well.

The table came from immunoSEQ multiplex PCR; TCRdb's copy has only in-frame clones and leaves some out. This sample has around 150,000 clones; approximately 87% occur once, and the top ten carry roughly 4%. On this clone itself: Its antigen remains unidentified.

Deletions cut 5 bases from V and 7 bases from J, with 20 bases between. The CDR3 sequence is 16 residues long. Per the germline V gene, CDR1 is SEHNR and CDR2 is FQNEAQ (reference sequence). The rearrangement joins TRBV7-9 to TRBJ1-4, with a weak D call TRBD1 (5 bases). This specimen consisted of peripheral blood, obtained 28 days after the second AZD1222 dose. The origin of this receptor is an adult who received the AZD1222 COVID-19 vaccine. The CDR3 sequence: CASSAGKGLRGEKLFF. CDR3 in DNA: TGTGCCAGCAGCGCGGGCAAGGGGTTGAGAGGTGAAAAACTGTTTTTT. Drawing the rest from reference TRBV7-9 and TRBJ1-4, the complete variable domain is DTGVSQNPRHKITKRGQNVTFRCDPISEHNRLYWYRQTLGQGPEFLTYFQNEAQLEKSRLLSDRFSAERPKGSFSTLEIQRTEQGDSAMYLCASSAGKGLRGEKLFFGSGTQLSVL.